These 19 T cell receptor beta chains share one sample of origin, sequenced in a study of T cells in pancreatic ductal adenocarcinoma (dated by TCRdb to the late 2010s). The library relied on the immunoSEQ multiplex PCR assay. TCRdb holds this immuneACCESS table with in-frame rearrangements only. Some clones are missing; in checked studies, unresolved V genes explain under half, and the rest has no known cause. Counted in this sample were just under 30,000 clones; about 92% of them appeared once. Under 2.5% of the sample lies in the top ten. Pancreatic ductal adenocarcinoma patients who had undergone surgery without neoadjuvant therapy were selected. The sample comprised PBMCs. The receptors shown here come from a human donor with pancreatic ductal adenocarcinoma.

The genes are TRBV27 and TRBJ2-3, with D possibly TRBD2 on 5 matching bases. V lost 2 bases and J 0 bases, leaving 18 bases between the germline ends. This CDR3 spans 18 amino acids. CDR1 is MNHEY and CDR2 is SMNVEV in the germline V gene (reference sequence). CDR3 DNA sequence: TGTGCCAGCAGTTTAAACGGGGTTGGGTACACTAGCACAGATACGCAGTATTTT. Its translation is CASSLNGVGYTSTDTQYF.

To note about this clone: Other DNA sequences within the sample encode an identical CDR3. This rearrangement joins TRBV28 to TRBJ1-5; 9 nucleotides align to TRBD1. The CDR3 is made up of 14 amino acids. Germline V gene lookup returns CDR1 MDHEN and CDR2 SYDVKM. The J segment lost 3 bases and the V segment lost 6 bases, leaving 3 bases of the junction unmatched. This chain's CDR3 is CASSRTGDNQPQHF. CDR3 DNA sequence: TGTGCCAGCAGCCGGACAGGGGACAATCAGCCCCAGCATTTT.

The rearrangement joins TRBV4-1 to TRBJ2-3; no reliable D call. Looked up from germline, CDR1 is MGHRA and CDR2 is YSYEKL. There are 17 residues in the CDR3. Trimming removed 4 bases from V and 3 bases from J, with 20 bases in between. CDR3 nucleotides: TGCGCCAGCAGCCCACTCTCCATAGGTCGTAAGACAGATACGCAGTATTTT. Translating it yields CASSPLSIGRKTDTQYF.

The gene calls are TRBV7-2 and TRBJ2-7, with 9 bases fitting TRBD1. V trimming: 6 bases; J trimming: 0 bases; junction bases outside the gene matches: 6. Germline CDR1 is SGHTA and CDR2 is FQGNSA. CDR3 length equals 15 residues. Here the CDR3 reads CASSPTGGLSYEQYF. In nucleotides, the CDR3 is TGTGCCAGCAGTCCTACAGGGGGCCTCTCCTACGAGCAGTACTTC.

The CDR3 is CASSLQQNTEAFF. The CDR3 DNA is TGTGCCAGCAGCTTACAGCAGAACACTGAAGCTTTCTTT. J is TRBJ1-1 and V is TRBV7-3; no clear D gene. Germline CDR1 reads SGHTA; CDR2 reads FQGTGA. V lost 2 bases to trimming and J lost 1 base, with 5 bases between them. CDR3 length: 13 amino acids.

This clone was found once. V is TRBV7-6 and J is TRBJ2-1; 14 bases align to TRBD2. The CDR3 has 21 amino acids. V gave up 5 bases and J gave up 0 bases; unmatched junction bases: 15. The germline V gene has CDR1 SGHVS and CDR2 FNYEAQ. The CDR3: CASSPRPRTSGRSSSYNEQFF. Here the CDR3 DNA reads TGTGCCAGCAGCCCGCGCCCGAGGACTAGCGGGAGGTCGAGCTCCTACAATGAGCAGTTCTTC. The full variable domain, in which reference TRBV7-6 and TRBJ2-1 provide the parts outside the CDR3, is GAGVSQSPRYKVTKRGQDVALRCDPISGHVSLYWYRQALGQGPEFLTYFNYEAQQDKSGLPNDRFSAERPEGSISTLTIQRTEQRDSAMYRCASSPRPRTSGRSSSYNEQFFGPGTRLTVL.

This clone was seen only once. This chain joins TRBV7-2 and TRBJ2-1; D is possibly TRBD2 (5 bases). V was clipped by 5 bases and J by 7 bases, with 18 bases between them. Germline CDR1 and CDR2: SGHTA and FQGNSA. CDR3 length: 15 residues. CDR3: CASSLGLLLGNEQFF. CDR3 DNA sequence: TGTGCCAGCAGCCTCGGACTCCTCCTCGGGAATGAGCAGTTCTTC. The variable domain in full, with the rest retrieved from reference TRBV7-2 and TRBJ2-1, is GAGVSQSPSNKVTEKGKDVELRCDPISGHTALYWYRQSLGQGLEFLIYFQGNSAPDKSGLPSDRFSAERTGGSVSTLTIQRTQQEDSAVYLCASSLGLLLGNEQFFGPGTRLTVL.

This clone turned up a few times. The rearrangement uses TRBV28 and TRBJ2-4; D not certain. With 7 bases removed from V and 6 bases from J, the gap between germline ends came to 13 bases. Germline V CDR1 and CDR2: MDHEN, SYDVKM. The CDR3 runs 13 residues. The CDR3 nucleotides are TGTGCCAGCAATTCACGGTCGCTAAACATTCAGTACTTC. Its translation is CASNSRSLNIQYF. Complete variable domain (other parts from reference TRBV28 and TRBJ2-4): DVKVTQSSRYLVKRTGEKVFLECVQDMDHENMFWYRQDPGLGLRLIYFSYDVKMKEKGDIPEGYSVSREKKERFSLILESASTNQTSMYLCASNSRSLNIQYFGAGTRLSVL.

V gene TRBV4-2 combines with J gene TRBJ1-1, with TRBD1 as a possible D gene (5 bases). The CDR3 totals 14 residues. V was pared by 0 bases and J by 5 bases, with 10 bases between. The V gene's germline CDR1 is LGHNA and CDR2 YNFKEQ. The CDR3 loop reads CASSQDRGGTEAFF. The CDR3 nucleotides read TGTGCCAGCAGCCAAGATAGGGGTGGAACTGAAGCTTTCTTT.

The chain links TRBV13 to TRBJ2-1; TRBD2 agrees at 7 bases. The CDR3 runs to 14 residues. The germline V gene encodes CDR1 PRHDT and CDR2 FYEKMQ (reference sequence). The V and J ends lost 6 bases and 7 bases, in that order; junction bases with no gene match: 9. This chain's CDR3 is CASRKREVENEQFF. CDR3 in DNA: TGTGCCAGCAGGAAGCGGGAAGTCGAGAATGAGCAGTTCTTC. Together with reference TRBV13 and TRBJ2-1, the CDR3 gives the full variable domain: AAGVIQSPRHLIKEKRETATLKCYPIPRHDTVYWYQQGPGQDPQFLISFYEKMQSDKGSIPDRFSAQQFSDYHSELNMSSLELGDSALYFCASRKREVENEQFFGPGTRLTVL.

The V and J genes are TRBV19 and TRBJ1-2; maybe TRBD1 (5 bases). CDR1 is LNHDA and CDR2 is SQIVND in the germline V gene (reference sequence). Deletions cut 5 bases from V and 5 bases from J, with 21 bases between. CDR3 length: 16 amino acids. For the CDR3, the DNA is TGTGCCAGTAGTCCAGGGTCCGGATCACACCTATATGGCTACACCTTC. Translating gives CASSPGSGSHLYGYTF.

The CDR3 DNA reads as TGTGCCAGCAGTTTATACCCCCCGACAGTGTCCTACGAGCAGTACTTC. Its translation is CASSLYPPTVSYEQYF. The chain has TRBV27 and TRBJ2-7; D possibly corresponds to TRBD1 (5 bases). This CDR3 is 16 amino acids long. CDR1 MNHEY and CDR2 SMNVEV come from the germline V gene (reference sequence). V was cut by 1 base and J by 1 base, with 14 bases left in between.

The V and J genes are TRBV7-2 and TRBJ1-4; D perhaps matches TRBD1 (6 bases). This CDR3 is 14 amino acids long. Germline V CDR1 and CDR2: SGHTA, FQGNSA. V lost 2 bases and J 6 bases, leaving 10 bases between the germline ends. CDR3 DNA sequence: TGTGCCAGCAGCTTAAGGGGGGACGATGAAAAACTGTTTTTT. This codes for CASSLRGDDEKLFF.

V is TRBV2 and J is TRBJ1-1; the D gene is possibly TRBD1 (5 bases). Trimming took 2 bases from V and 10 from J, leaving 11 bases between them. The CDR3 runs 12 residues. Germline lookup yields CDR1 SNHLY and CDR2 FYNNEI. This CDR3 is CASSERGRGAFF. CDR3 DNA: TGTGCCAGCAGTGAAAGGGGTAGAGGAGCTTTCTTT.

This chain's CDR3 is CASSLASGSSYEQYF. In DNA, the CDR3 is TGTGCCAGCAGCTTAGCAAGCGGGAGCTCCTACGAGCAGTACTTC. The chain couples TRBV7-8 to TRBJ2-7, with 8 bases identical to TRBD2. With V trimmed by 0 bases and J by 0 bases, 1 base remained unmatched. CDR3 length: 15 amino acids. Germline V gene data show CDR1 as SGHVS and CDR2 as FQNEAQ.

This clone was counted a single time. This rearrangement joins TRBV4-3 to TRBJ2-2; 7 bases agree with TRBD1. The junction had 7 bases not matched to a gene; V was cut back by 6 bases and J by 0 bases. Germline lookup yields CDR1 LGHNA and CDR2 YSLEER. The CDR3 spans 16 residues. The CDR3 spells CASRPTGTANTGELFF. DNA for the CDR3: TGCGCCAGCAGACCGACAGGGACCGCGAACACCGGGGAGCTGTTTTTT.

The V gene is TRBV30, the J gene TRBJ2-7, with 10 bases identical to TRBD1. V was pared by 5 bases and J by 4 bases, with 5 bases of the junction left unmatched. The CDR3 has 13 residues. Germline CDR1 is GTSNPN and CDR2 is SVGIG (reference sequence). The CDR3 spells CAWARTGGYEQYF. The CDR3 region has the DNA TGTGCCTGGGCCCGGACAGGGGGGTACGAGCAGTACTTC.

CDR3 sequence (DNA): TGTGCCAGCACTCCCGGGACTAGCGGGAGAACCCACGAGCAGTACTTC. As protein: CASTPGTSGRTHEQYF. The chain employs TRBV19 and TRBJ2-7; TRBD2 aligns across 14 bases. With V trimmed by 9 bases and J by 5 bases, 12 bases remained unmatched. This CDR3 has 16 residues. Looked up from germline, CDR1 is LNHDA and CDR2 is SQIVND (reference sequence).

The chain has TRBV19 and TRBJ1-4, with 7 positions matching TRBD1. CDR3 length: 16 residues. V trimming: 7 bases; J trimming: 4 bases; junction bases outside the gene matches: 12. In germline, CDR1 is LNHDA, CDR2 SQIVND (reference sequence). CDR3 nucleotide sequence: TGTGCCAGTAACCGGCGGGGGACAGTACGTAATGAAAAACTGTTTTTT. Protein: CASNRRGTVRNEKLFF. Drawing the rest from reference TRBV19 and TRBJ1-4, the complete variable domain is DGGITQSPKYLFRKEGQNVTLSCEQNLNHDAMYWYRQDPGQGLRLIYYSQIVNDFQKGDIAEGYSVSREKKESFPLTVTSAQKNPTAFYLCASNRRGTVRNEKLFFGSGTQLSVL.